The next 6 T cell receptor beta chains were all read from a single sample in a study of regulatory T cells in long-lasting Graves disease (dated by TCRdb to the early 2020s). To prepare the library, multiplex PCR was applied. Data came from an Illumina HiSeq 4000. iRepertoire HTBI primers and Arm-PCR amplification of CDR3 regions were used to construct TCR beta libraries. TCRdb trimmed the raw reads at Q25, called clones with MiXCR and kept productive beta chains. Merged by CDR3 protein, the rows form single entries marked with the most common genes and DNA. The sample contains around 500,000 distinct CDR3 sequences, less than 25% of them found a single time. Approximately 7.8% of the sample lies in the top ten. The time point label of this sample denotes: persistent/refractory GD, antithyroid drugs over 5 years with positive TRAb. For both TCR sequencing and RNA sequencing, RNA was extracted from PBMCs in TRIzol.

This specimen was peripheral blood mononuclear cells (PBMCs), taken when the disease was refractory, from a patient treated with antithyroid drugs. These receptors were taken from a female donor with Graves disease.

As to this clonotype: A read error may explain this, as a much larger clone is one base away. The rearrangement links TRBV27 to TRBJ1-5; D gene ambiguous. CDR1 and CDR2 (germline): MNHEY, SMNVEV (reference sequence). The CDR3 runs to 14 residues. V was trimmed by 2 bases and J by 1 base, leaving 6 bases between them. The CDR3 region is CASSLGFSNQPQHF. DNA of the CDR3: TGTGCCAGCAGTTTAGGGTTCAGCAATCAGCCCCAGCATTTT.

The rearrangement links TRBV15 to TRBJ1-1; D may be TRBD1 (5 bases). Germline CDR1 and CDR2: LNHNV and YYDKDF (reference sequence). V lost 0 bases and J lost 8, with 7 bases in between. The CDR3 consists of 12 residues. The CDR3 spells CATSRDRGEAFF. CDR3 DNA: TGTGCCACCAGCAGAGATAGGGGAGAAGCTTTCTTT.

This clonotype was counted ten times or more. The chain has TRBV28 and TRBJ2-5, with D unresolved. Per the germline V gene, CDR1 is MDHEN and CDR2 is SYDVKM. This CDR3 is 13 amino acids long. V lost 3 bases to trimming and J lost 7 bases, with 12 bases between them. Written as DNA, the CDR3 is TGTGCCAGCAGTTTGTTAGGTTCATGGACCCAGTACTTC. Protein product: CASSLLGSWTQYF.

This clonotype has just one count. The genes are TRBV20-1 and TRBJ2-1; TRBD1 agrees at 8 bases. Trimming cost V 4 bases and J 5 bases; bases outside gene matches: 10. Germline V lookup: CDR1 DFQATT, CDR2 SNEGSKA (reference sequence). CDR3 size: 15 residues. The CDR3 DNA reads as TGCAGTGCTAACGATTGGACAGGGAGAGACAATGAGCAGTTCTTC. Translating gives CSANDWTGRDNEQFF.

This clonotype was seen repeatedly, ten times or more. The J gene is TRBJ2-7, the V gene TRBV7-9; 7 bases fit TRBD1. The CDR3 spans 12 residues. The V gene end was trimmed by 1 base and the J gene end by 12 bases; junction bases not matched to a gene: 6. The germline gives CDR1 SEHNR, CDR2 FQNEAQ (reference sequence). As DNA, the CDR3 is TGTGCCAGCAGCTTAGAGGGGGCAGGGTGGTACTTC. It is translated as CASSLEGAGWYF.

There are a few counts of this clonotype. The rearrangement joins TRBV7-2 to TRBJ2-7; tentatively, D is TRBD2 (5 bases). V was pared by 2 bases and J by 6 bases, with 14 bases between. CDR1 and CDR2 from the germline V gene are SGHTA and FQGNSA. The CDR3 sequence is 14 residues long. The CDR3 nucleotides are TGTGCCAGCAGCTTATCGGACGGGGTTTTCGAGCAGTACTTC. Encoded protein: CASSLSDGVFEQYF.